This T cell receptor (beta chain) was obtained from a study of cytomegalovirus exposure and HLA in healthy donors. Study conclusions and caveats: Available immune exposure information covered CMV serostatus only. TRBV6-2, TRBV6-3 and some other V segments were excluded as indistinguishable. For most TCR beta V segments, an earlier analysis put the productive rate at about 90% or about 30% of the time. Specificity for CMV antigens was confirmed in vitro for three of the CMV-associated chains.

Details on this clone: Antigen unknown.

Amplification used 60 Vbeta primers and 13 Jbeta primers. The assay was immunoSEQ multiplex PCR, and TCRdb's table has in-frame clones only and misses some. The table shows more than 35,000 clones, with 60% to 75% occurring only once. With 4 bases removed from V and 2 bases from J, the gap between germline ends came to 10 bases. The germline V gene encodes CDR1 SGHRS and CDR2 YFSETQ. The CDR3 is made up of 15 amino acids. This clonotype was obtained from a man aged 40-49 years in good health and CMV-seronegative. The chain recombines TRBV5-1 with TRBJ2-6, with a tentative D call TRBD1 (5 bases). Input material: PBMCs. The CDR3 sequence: CASSHDSTGANVLTF. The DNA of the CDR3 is TGCGCCAGCAGCCACGACAGCACTGGGGCCAACGTCCTGACTTTC.